This T cell receptor beta chain was sequenced in a study of glioma-infiltrating T cells. Amplification of TCR alpha and beta CDR3 regions from RNA used iRepertoire nested multiplex PCR. TCRdb processed the multiplex PCR reads anew with MiXCR; each CDR3 protein has one entry. The table has about 140,000 distinct CDR3 sequences, about 39% seen once; the top ten hold around 18%. The study's findings and limits: Above-expected tissue-blood divergence occurred in all gliomas, most in low-grade ones.

A word on this clonotype: Its antigen remains unidentified.

With 8 bases clipped from V and 13 bases from J, the junction kept 14 bases outside the gene matches. This CDR3 has 15 residues. CDR1 and CDR2 (germline): MNHEY, SVGEGT. This sequence originates from a human donor with low-grade glioma or glioblastoma, undergoing nonglioma brain surgery, or in good health (not recorded which). The chain has TRBV6-2 or TRBV6-3 and TRBJ2-1; TRBD2 matches at 13 bases. The sequenced material came from glioma tissue, nonneoplastic brain tissue, or PBMCs (not recorded which). In DNA form, the CDR3 reads TGTGCCAGCGTCGCTGGGACTAGCGGGACTGCCCAACAGTTCTTC. Residues: CASVAGTSGTAQQFF.